Listed here are 9 T cell receptor beta chains from one sample, sequenced in a study of T cell changes during pregnancy in multiple sclerosis. Data came from immunoSEQ multiplex PCR; TCRdb stores just in-frame clones and leaves some out. The repertoire holds roughly 100,000 clones, with 90% as singletons. Specimen: peripheral blood, collected in the second trimester of pregnancy. The origin of the receptors is a female donor in good health, enrolled as a control in a pregnancy study.

The chain combines TRBV27 with TRBJ2-3, with a tentative D call TRBD2 (7 bases). Germline loops: CDR1 MNHEY, CDR2 SMNVEV (reference sequence). Trimming shortened V by 1 base and J by 2 bases, and 16 bases separated the two germline ends. The CDR3 extends over 17 amino acids. For the CDR3, the DNA is TGTGCCAGCAGTTTATACGCCGCGGGGGCCTTCACAGATACGCAGTATTTT. Residues: CASSLYAAGAFTDTQYF.

This chain links TRBV5-1 with TRBJ2-3, with TRBD1 matching over 10 bases. From germline, CDR1 is SGHRS and CDR2 YFSETQ. With V trimmed by 4 bases and J by 4 bases, 9 bases remained unmatched. The CDR3 loop spans 16 amino acids. Here the CDR3 reads CASSMDRGIRADTQYF. Here the CDR3 DNA reads TGCGCCAGCAGCATGGACAGGGGGATCAGGGCAGATACGCAGTATTTT.

The chain links TRBV5-4 to TRBJ1-1; maybe TRBD1 (5 bases). The CDR3 loop spans 14 amino acids. Germline V gives CDR1 SGHNT, CDR2 YYREEE (reference sequence). Trimming took off 4 bases at V and 10 bases at J, with 20 bases between the two ends. CDR3 nucleotide sequence: TGTGCCAGCAGCACGCGCGGGACCCCTGGTCGAGCTTTCTTT. It specifies CASSTRGTPGRAFF.

V is TRBV18 and J is TRBJ1-2; the match to TRBD1 covers 7 bases. CDR3 size: 14 residues. Germline assignment: CDR1 KGHSH and CDR2 LQKENI. The V and J ends lost 3 bases and 4 bases, in that order; junction bases with no gene match: 5. CDR3 nucleotide sequence: TGTGCCAGCTCACCCCGACAGGGAACCTATGGCTACACCTTC. This encodes CASSPRQGTYGYTF.

The chain recombines TRBV5-1 with TRBJ1-2; D may be TRBD1 (5 bases). Looked up from germline, CDR1 is SGHRS and CDR2 is YFSETQ. V was pared by 3 bases and J by 9 bases, with 24 bases between. This CDR3 is 16 amino acids long. The CDR3 spells CASSWTPGLKVRCYTF. For the CDR3, the DNA is TGCGCCAGCAGCTGGACGCCGGGACTGAAAGTTCGGTGCTACACCTTC.

The CDR3 DNA reads as TGTGCCAGCAGCCAAGACTATGGTGCTGAAAAACTGTTTTTT. Translation gives CASSQDYGAEKLFF. J is TRBJ1-4 and V is TRBV14; D unresolved. The V and J ends lost 0 bases and 7 bases respectively, with 9 bases between them. CDR3 length: 14 residues. Germline values: CDR1 SGHDN, CDR2 FVKESK.

The gene calls are TRBV28 and TRBJ1-6; 7 bases are a match to TRBD1. The CDR3 extends over 16 amino acids. The ends lost 10 bases at V and 7 bases at J; junction bases unmatched: 16. The V gene's germline CDR1 is MDHEN and CDR2 SYDVKM. For the CDR3, the DNA is TGTGCCACCCCGGGGGGGAGGGGGCCTCGGAATTCACCCCTCCACTTT. It codes for CATPGGRGPRNSPLHF.

The gene calls are TRBV11-2 and TRBJ2-7, with D tentatively TRBD2 (7 bases). This CDR3 is built from 16 residues. The germline V gene has CDR1 SGHAT and CDR2 FQNNGV. Deletions cut 7 bases from V and 5 bases from J, with 24 bases between. CDR3 DNA: TGTGCCAGCAATCGCGACCAAGGGGGAGGGATCGACGAGCAGTACTTC. As protein: CASNRDQGGGIDEQYF.

This rearrangement joins TRBV6-5 to TRBJ1-6, with D hard to call. The V gene's germline CDR1 is MNHEY and CDR2 SVGAGI. The CDR3 is 14 residues long. V was cut by 5 bases and J by 7 bases, with 12 bases left in between. The CDR3 bases are TGTGCCAGCAGTCCCCTCCCTCGGAATTCACCCCTCCACTTT. The encoded protein is CASSPLPRNSPLHF.